The 8 T cell receptor beta chains in this list originate from one sample, sequenced in a study of blood T cell repertoires in COVID-19. Profiled with immunoSEQ multiplex PCR; TCRdb holds only in-frame clones, not every one. The sample carries about 440,000 clones, around nine tenths recorded once. Sequenced sample: peripheral blood. The receptors stem from a woman in her 30s with acute or convalescent COVID-19.

J is TRBJ2-1 and V is TRBV7-6; perhaps TRBD2 as D (5 bases). CDR1 and CDR2 (germline): SGHVS, FNYEAQ. Trimming removed 2 bases from V and 0 bases from J, with 11 bases in between. The CDR3 loop spans 16 amino acids. The CDR3: CASSLKEDSSYNEQFF. The CDR3 DNA follows: TGTGCCAGCAGCTTAAAGGAGGATAGCTCCTACAATGAGCAGTTCTTC.

The chain carries TRBV10-2 and TRBJ2-7, with TRBD1 matching 9 bases. The germline V gene has CDR1 WSHSY and CDR2 SAAADI. Germline trimming cut 8 bases from V and 3 bases from J; bases unmatched to any gene: 8. The CDR3 totals 14 residues. The CDR3 DNA is TGCGCCAGCTTGGGGGGACAGGGATTCTACGAGCAGTACTTC. Translation: CASLGGQGFYEQYF.

The chain links TRBV6-1 to TRBJ1-2, with 7 bases matching TRBD1. The CDR3 totals 15 residues. The germline gives CDR1 MNHNS, CDR2 SASEGT. V dropped 2 bases and J dropped 8; count of bases not matched to a gene: 11. The CDR3 loop reads CASSEFRQGEGGYTF. The CDR3 coding sequence is TGTGCCAGCAGTGAATTTAGACAGGGTGAGGGCGGCTACACCTTC.

This clone was counted a single time. The chain joins TRBV5-4 to TRBJ1-1; D possibly corresponds to TRBD1 (6 bases). The CDR3 extends over 15 amino acids. CDR1 SGHNT and CDR2 YYREEE come from the germline V gene (reference sequence). The V end lost 1 base, the J end lost 6 bases, and 16 bases lay between the germline ends. This chain's CDR3 is CASSLFRGQSAEAFF. The CDR3 DNA reads TGTGCCAGCAGCTTGTTCAGGGGTCAAAGCGCTGAAGCTTTCTTT.

The V call is TRBV7-9, the J call TRBJ2-7; 8 nucleotides align to TRBD2. Germline trimming cut 3 bases from V and 7 bases from J; bases unmatched to any gene: 14. This CDR3 is 16 amino acids long. Germline values: CDR1 SEHNR, CDR2 FQNEAQ (reference sequence). The CDR3 spells CASSFIGGGLTGEQYF. In DNA form, the CDR3 reads TGTGCCAGCAGCTTTATTGGCGGGGGGTTGACTGGGGAGCAGTACTTC.

V and J are TRBV21-1 and TRBJ2-2; the D call TRBD1 from the table was never checked on the DNA. TRBV21-1 is listed as a pseudogene. The CDR3 extends over 14 amino acids. The chain's CDR3 is CASTKTGNTGELFF. The CDR3 nucleotides are TGTGCCAGCACCAAGACAGGAAACACCGGGGAGCTGTTTTTT.

This chain uses TRBV28 with TRBJ1-5, with TRBD1 matching over 8 bases. CDR1 is MDHEN and CDR2 is SYDVKM in the germline V gene. CDR3 size: 13 residues. The CDR3 DNA reads TGTGCTTCAAAACAGGGGGGTGGTCAGCCCCAGCATTTT. This gives the protein CASKQGGGQPQHF.

This sequence joins TRBV30 and TRBJ2-5; 8 nucleotides line up with TRBD1. This CDR3 contains 11 residues. Germline V gives CDR1 GTSNPN, CDR2 SVGIG (reference sequence). Germline trimming cut 6 bases from V and 4 bases from J; bases unmatched to any gene: 1. The CDR3 bases are TGTGCCTGCGACAGGGGAGAGACCCAGTACTTC. As protein: CACDRGETQYF.